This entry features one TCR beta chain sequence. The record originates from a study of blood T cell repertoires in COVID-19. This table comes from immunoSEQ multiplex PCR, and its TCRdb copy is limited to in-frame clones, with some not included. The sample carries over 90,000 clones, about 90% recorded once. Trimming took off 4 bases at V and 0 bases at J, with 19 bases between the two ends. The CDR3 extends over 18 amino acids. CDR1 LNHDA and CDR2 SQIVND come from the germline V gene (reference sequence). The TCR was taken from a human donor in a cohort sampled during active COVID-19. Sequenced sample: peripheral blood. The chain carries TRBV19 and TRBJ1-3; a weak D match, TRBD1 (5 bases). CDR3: CASSTASGQGRSGNTIYF. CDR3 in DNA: TGTGCCAGTAGTACAGCCTCCGGGCAGGGTCGCTCTGGAAACACCATATATTTT.